These 6 T cell receptor beta chains share one sample of origin, sequenced in a study of Graves' ophthalmopathy and Graves' hyperthyroidism. For repertoire sequencing, the TCR beta CDR3 regions were amplified from RNA transcripts. HTBI-primed RT-PCR formed the first round, and a multiplex PCR formed the second. TCRdb re-derived calls from the multiplex PCR reads in MiXCR, one entry per CDR3 protein. The sample carries some 250,000 distinct CDR3 sequences, about 47% recorded once. The sequenced sample consisted of peripheral blood. These receptors all come from an adult man with Graves' ophthalmopathy.

V and J are TRBV7-9 and TRBJ2-7; weak D call: TRBD2 (7 bases). The J call is in doubt because the DNA end fits TRBJ2-5 better. This CDR3 comprises 13 residues. Per germline, CDR1 SEHNR and CDR2 FQNEAQ (reference sequence). In DNA form, the CDR3 reads TGTGCCAGCTCACCACGGGGGGCCGAGACCCAGTACTTC. Its protein product is CASSPRGAETQYF.

V is TRBV6-6 and J is TRBJ1-1; TRBD1 agrees at 9 bases. Germline CDR1 reads MNHNY; CDR2 reads SVGAGI (reference sequence). V lost 1 base, J lost 8 bases, and 5 bases stayed unmatched. This CDR3 contains 14 residues. CDR3 nucleotide sequence: TGTGCCAGCAGTTACTTGGGACAGGGTGGCGAAGCTTTCTTT. Translated, it gives CASSYLGQGGEAFF.

This clonotype was counted a few times. The rearrangement links TRBV14 to TRBJ1-2; D gene uncertain. Germline lookup yields CDR1 SGHDN and CDR2 FVKESK. Between the trimmed V and J ends, which lost 3 bases and 5 bases, there was a span of 7 bases. CDR3 size: 12 residues. CDR3 protein: CASSQGWYGYTF. CDR3 coding DNA: TGTGCCAGCAGCCAGGGTTGGTATGGCTACACCTTC.

This clonotype was found a few times. One end of the junction is discordant with germline, which a read error may explain. The V gene is TRBV7-3, the J gene TRBJ1-2, with D uncertain. From germline, CDR1 is SGHTA and CDR2 FQGTGA. CDR3 size: 13 residues. The CDR3 DNA sequence: TGTGCCAGCAGCTTAACGTATCTAAGGCCCCTTATGTTC. It specifies CASSLTYLRPLMF.

The CDR3 bases are TGTGCCAGCAGCTCAGACGGGGGCGATGAAAAACTGTTTTTT. Amino acids: CASSSDGGDEKLFF. This chain links TRBV12-5 with TRBJ1-4; TRBD1 is a possible D gene (6 bases). The CDR3 totals 14 residues. Germline V gene lookup returns CDR1 LGHNT and CDR2 FRNRAP.

About this clonotype itself: The CDR3 does not end in the conserved phenylalanine or tryptophan, so this is likely a read error. The V and J genes are TRBV25-1 and TRBJ1-1; D not certain. Trimming shortened V by 2 bases and J by 6 bases, and 7 bases separated the two germline ends. Germline assignment: CDR1 MGHDK and CDR2 SYGVNS. The CDR3 extends over 12 amino acids. The CDR3 loop reads CASSELGSEAFS. In DNA, the CDR3 is TGTGCCAGCAGTGAACTTGGCTCTGAAGCTTTCTCT.